Described below is a single TCR beta chain sequence and its context. The antigen remains undetermined. The record originates from a study of blood T cells in healthy people across ages. Drawn from each donor were ten milliliters of peripheral blood. With 5 bases removed from V and 5 bases from J, the gap between germline ends came to 12 bases. The CDR3 spans 13 residues. Per germline, CDR1 MNHNY and CDR2 SVGAGI (reference sequence). For the second PCR, which ran for about 6 to 11 cycles, a sample-barcoded 5' primer and a J-beta primer mix were used. The authors tagged each cDNA molecule using a template-switch adaptor with 12 random nucleotides. TCRdb itself ran the 5' RACE reads through MiXCR, one entry per CDR3 protein. The sample has approximately 850,000 distinct CDR3 sequences, around 42% seen once. Study-wide points: Age advanced and TCR beta diversity per million T cells fell, roughly linearly. Diversity figures derived from one million T cells were judged to underestimate the true value.

This clonotype was obtained from a man in his 60s in good health. Material for sequencing was blood. This rearrangement joins TRBV6-6 to TRBJ2-5; TRBD1 might be the D (6 bases). DNA of the CDR3: TGTGCCAGCAGTACACAGGGAACGGAGACCCAGTACTTC. Protein product: CASSTQGTETQYF.